The 23 T cell receptor beta chains reported below all come from one sample, sequenced in a study of cytomegalovirus exposure and HLA in healthy donors. Assay used: immunoSEQ multiplex PCR; TCRdb lists only in-frame clones, some missing. Of some 84,000 clones in the sample, approximately 91% were seen once. Sequenced input: PBMCs. These receptors all stem from a man younger than 45 in good health and CMV-seronegative.

The V gene is TRBV4-1, the J gene TRBJ2-7; 8 positions agree with TRBD2. V shed 4 bases, J shed 5 bases, and the junction held 10 bases outside the gene matches. In germline, CDR1 is MGHRA, CDR2 YSYEKL. The length of the CDR3 is 15 residues. The CDR3 loop is CASSPVAGSGDEQYF. The DNA for the CDR3 is TGCGCCAGCAGCCCGGTAGCGGGGTCCGGGGACGAGCAGTACTTC.

The chain couples TRBV29-1 to TRBJ1-4, with D maybe TRBD1 (6 bases). Trimming cost V 4 bases and J 7 bases, with 13 bases left between them. The length of the CDR3 is 13 residues. CDR1 is SQVTM, CDR2 ANQGSEA, per germline. CDR3 region: CSVVTGNFEKLFF. CDR3 DNA: TGCAGCGTTGTGACAGGAAACTTTGAAAAACTGTTTTTT.

The chain links TRBV6-5 to TRBJ2-7; D might be TRBD2 (7 bases). V was clipped by 1 base and J by 2 bases, with 12 bases between them. The CDR3 has 15 amino acids. Germline-derived CDR1 and CDR2 are MNHEY and SVGAGI. CDR3 DNA: TGTGCCAGCAGTTACTTGGCGGGGGCAACCTACGAGCAGTACTTC. Its translation: CASSYLAGATYEQYF.

The chain recombines TRBV4-2 with TRBJ1-1; no definite D call. The CDR3 spans 16 residues. In germline, CDR1 is LGHNA, CDR2 YNFKEQ. With 0 bases removed from V and 6 bases from J, the gap between germline ends came to 17 bases. Written as DNA, the CDR3 is TGTGCCAGCAGCCAAGATCAAGCAGGCGGGCGGGCTGAAGCTTTCTTT. This gives the protein CASSQDQAGGRAEAFF.

The chain carries TRBV10-3 and TRBJ2-2; 14 bases map to TRBD2. With 8 bases clipped from V and 6 bases from J, the junction kept 5 bases outside the gene matches. The CDR3 is 15 amino acids. Germline V gene data show CDR1 as ENHRY and CDR2 as SYGVKD. The DNA for the CDR3 is TGTGCCATCCAGCCGGGACTAGCGGGAGCCGGGGAGCTGTTTTTT. As protein: CAIQPGLAGAGELFF.

The rearrangement uses TRBV20-1 and TRBJ2-5; the D is unclear. Per germline, CDR1 DFQATT and CDR2 SNEGSKA (reference sequence). This CDR3 is 11 amino acids long. Trimming cost V 3 bases and J 5 bases, with 7 bases left between them. The CDR3 loop is CSARVAETQYF. The DNA of the CDR3 is TGCAGTGCTAGGGTCGCGGAGACCCAGTACTTC.

J is TRBJ2-7 and V is TRBV7-9; 10 bases are shared with TRBD2. The CDR3 totals 16 residues. V was clipped by 7 bases and J by 5 bases; unmatched bases: 14. CDR1 SEHNR and CDR2 FQNEAQ come from the germline V gene (reference sequence). CDR3 protein: CASTKGRSGRSDEQYF. The CDR3 DNA sequence: TGTGCCAGCACCAAGGGGCGTAGCGGGAGGTCGGACGAGCAGTACTTC.

The chain carries TRBV29-1 and TRBJ1-5; a possible D gene is TRBD1 (5 bases). The CDR3 is made up of 13 amino acids. Per the germline V gene, CDR1 is SQVTM and CDR2 is ANQGSEA. V dropped 4 bases and J dropped 2 bases, with 9 bases sitting between them. This CDR3 is CSVGVGRNQPQHF. The CDR3 DNA reads as TGCAGCGTTGGTGTGGGGCGCAATCAGCCCCAGCATTTT.

The chain is built from TRBV6-5 and TRBJ2-7; 11 positions agree with TRBD2. Germline CDR1 reads MNHEY; CDR2 reads SVGAGI. CDR3 size: 15 residues. After removal of 6 bases from V and 2 bases from J, the junction contained 6 bases not matched to a gene. The CDR3 region is CASRATSGKPYEQYF. Here the CDR3 DNA reads TGTGCCAGCAGGGCGACTAGCGGGAAACCCTACGAGCAGTACTTC.

V usage is TRBV19 and J usage is TRBJ2-1; D remains ambiguous. V was shortened by 3 bases and J by 5 bases, with 8 bases between the two germline ends. From germline, CDR1 is LNHDA and CDR2 SQIVND (reference sequence). This CDR3 contains 13 residues. CDR3 amino acids: CASSISRDNEQFF. The CDR3 nucleotides read TGTGCCAGTAGTATTTCCCGGGACAATGAGCAGTTCTTC.

The sample holds one count of this clone. This chain connects TRBV7-8 to TRBJ2-7, with TRBD1 identical over 10 bases. This CDR3 has 17 residues. Germline V lookup: CDR1 SGHVS, CDR2 FQNEAQ. J was trimmed by 7 bases and V by 5 bases; bases with no gene match: 17. CDR3 coding DNA: TGTGCCAGCAGCCACCCCGAGGGCGGGACAGGGGTGAGTGAGCAGTACTTC. Translated, it gives CASSHPEGGTGVSEQYF.

This sequence joins TRBV9 and TRBJ1-1; a possible D gene is TRBD1 (6 bases). Trimming pared 0 bases from V and 1 base from J, leaving 7 bases between. This CDR3 spans 14 amino acids. Germline V CDR1 and CDR2: SGDLS, YYNGEE. As DNA, the CDR3 is TGTGCCAGCAGCGTAGGGACAGAGAACACTGAAGCTTTCTTT. Residues: CASSVGTENTEAFF.

The J gene is TRBJ2-7, the V gene TRBV2, with D tentatively TRBD2 (6 bases). Deletions cut 2 bases from V and 3 bases from J, with 11 bases between. CDR1 SNHLY and CDR2 FYNNEI come from the germline V gene. The CDR3 spans 14 residues. CDR3: CASSELLGGYEQYF. Written as DNA, the CDR3 is TGTGCCAGCAGTGAACTTTTGGGGGGCTACGAGCAGTACTTC.

V and J are TRBV11-2 and TRBJ1-4; 9 nucleotides agree with TRBD1. With V trimmed by 6 bases and J by 7 bases, 9 bases remained unmatched. In germline, CDR1 is SGHAT, CDR2 FQNNGV. This CDR3 spans 15 amino acids. The CDR3 spells CASRRLRDRVEKLFF. As DNA, the CDR3 is TGTGCCAGCAGACGACTCCGGGACAGGGTTGAAAAACTGTTTTTT.

The J gene is TRBJ1-1, the V gene TRBV4-1; TRBD1 agrees at 9 bases. This CDR3 has 16 residues. Germline CDR1 is MGHRA and CDR2 is YSYEKL. The ends lost 3 bases at V and 5 bases at J; junction bases unmatched: 10. CDR3 protein: CASSHFAGTGKTEAFF. The CDR3 DNA is TGCGCCAGCAGCCACTTCGCCGGGACAGGGAAGACTGAAGCTTTCTTT.

The genes are TRBV6-5 and TRBJ2-1, with 9 bases aligning to TRBD2. The germline V gene has CDR1 MNHEY and CDR2 SVGAGI. V lost 0 bases to trimming and J lost 4 bases; unmatched junction nucleotides: 4. There are 16 residues in the CDR3. DNA for the CDR3: TGTGCCAGCAGTTACTCTCTAGCGGGACTGTACAATGAGCAGTTCTTC. Amino acids: CASSYSLAGLYNEQFF.

The count of this clone is one. The chain is built from TRBV29-1 and TRBJ1-1, with 7 bases matching TRBD1. Losses at the gene ends were 5 bases for V and 10 bases for J; bases not matched to a gene: 4. CDR1 is SQVTM and CDR2 is ANQGSEA in the germline V gene. The CDR3 runs 10 residues. CDR3 protein: CSVWDSRAFF. CDR3 DNA: TGCAGCGTTTGGGACAGTCGAGCTTTCTTT.

Here the CDR3 DNA reads TGTGCCAGCAGCTCTCAAAACAGGGGTAACTACGAGCAGTACTTC. Translation gives CASSSQNRGNYEQYF. The chain employs TRBV5-4 and TRBJ2-7, with 7 bases aligning to TRBD1. With 3 bases clipped from V and 3 bases from J, the junction kept 9 bases outside the gene matches. The CDR3 extends over 15 amino acids. CDR1 is SGHNT and CDR2 is YYREEE in the germline V gene (reference sequence). The variable domain in full, with the rest retrieved from reference TRBV5-4 and TRBJ2-7, is ETGVTQSPTHLIKTRGQQVTLRCSSQSGHNTVSWYQQALGQGPQFIFQYYREEENGRGNFPPRFSGLQFPNYSSELNVNALELDDSALYLCASSSQNRGNYEQYFGPGTRLTVT.

The rearrangement joins TRBV28 to TRBJ2-1; TRBD2 matches at 7 bases. CDR1 is MDHEN, CDR2 SYDVKM, per germline. The ends lost 0 bases at V and 5 bases at J; junction bases unmatched: 4. This CDR3 contains 15 residues. CDR3 nucleotide sequence: TGTGCCAGCAGTTTATGGTCTAGCGGAGACAATGAGCAGTTCTTC. Protein product: CASSLWSSGDNEQFF.

The chain couples TRBV6-5 to TRBJ1-4; D is perhaps TRBD1 (5 bases). Trimming pared 6 bases from V and 10 bases from J, leaving 15 bases between. Germline V gives CDR1 MNHEY, CDR2 SVGAGI. The CDR3 runs to 13 residues. The CDR3 nucleotides are TGTGCCAGCAGAGCGACAGAAACCGGAAAACTGTTTTTT. Residues: CASRATETGKLFF.

The rearrangement joins TRBV2 to TRBJ2-2, with 7 bases matching TRBD2. The CDR3 consists of 15 residues. The germline V gene has CDR1 SNHLY and CDR2 FYNNEI. V lost 4 bases, J lost 2 bases, and 4 bases stayed unmatched. The CDR3 sequence is CASSASGINTGELFF. DNA for the CDR3: TGTGCCAGCAGTGCCAGCGGGATAAACACCGGGGAGCTGTTTTTT. Full variable domain (missing parts from reference TRBV2 and TRBJ2-2): EPEVTQTPSHQVTQMGQEVILRCVPISNHLYFYWYRQILGQKVEFLVSFYNNEISEKSEIFDDQFSVERPDGSNFTLKIRSTKLEDSAMYFCASSASGINTGELFFGEGSRLTVL.

The gene calls are TRBV7-9 and TRBJ1-1; D is ambiguous. The CDR3 has 14 amino acids. CDR1 and CDR2 (germline): SEHNR, FQNEAQ (reference sequence). The V and J ends lost 4 bases and 1 base respectively, with 10 bases between them. The chain's CDR3 is CASSYTRENTEAFF. In DNA, the CDR3 is TGTGCCAGCAGCTATACCCGGGAGAACACTGAAGCTTTCTTT.

J is TRBJ2-7 and V is TRBV2; D possibly corresponds to TRBD2 (5 bases). The ends were cut back, 5 bases at V and 2 bases at J, with 19 bases in the middle. The CDR3 covers 16 residues. Germline-derived CDR1 and CDR2 are SNHLY and FYNNEI. As DNA, the CDR3 is TGTGCCAGCAGTCAGGAGAGGGCCCGAGCAACCTACGAGCAGTACTTC. It encodes CASSQERARATYEQYF.